Below, 22 T cell receptor beta chains from the same sample are listed, as sequenced in a study of identical twins. TCRdb itself ran the 5' RACE reads through MiXCR, one entry per CDR3 protein. The sample includes 500,000 to 650,000 distinct CDR3 sequences, 7.1% of them seen just once. This sample was shared with a second study, whose subject was yellow fever vaccine responses in identical twins.

The sample consisted of PBMCs. Receptor source: a woman aged 18-29 years in good health.

This clonotype was counted many times. The chain couples TRBV5-1 to TRBJ2-2; D is unclear. Between the trimmed V and J ends, which lost 7 bases and 0 bases, there was a span of 16 bases. CDR1 is SGHRS and CDR2 is YFSETQ in the germline V gene. The CDR3 spans 16 residues. CDR3: CASDLFGGANTGELFF. CDR3 DNA sequence: TGCGCCAGCGACCTTTTCGGCGGCGCGAACACCGGGGAGCTGTTTTTT.

This clonotype was seen at least ten times. The rearrangement uses TRBV10-3 and TRBJ1-3; TRBD1 aligns across 8 bases. Looked up from germline, CDR1 is ENHRY and CDR2 is SYGVKD. J gave up 5 bases and V 4 bases, and 4 bases lay outside the gene matches. CDR3 length equals 14 residues. DNA of the CDR3: TGTGCCATCAGTGCTGACAGGGGAAGAAACACCATATATTTT. This encodes CAISADRGRNTIYF.

Many counts were recorded for this clonotype. V is TRBV4-1 and J is TRBJ1-5; D gene ambiguous. The CDR3 sequence is 14 residues long. Germline CDR1 and CDR2: MGHRA and YSYEKL. Trimming took off 4 bases at V and 4 bases at J, with 11 bases between the two ends. The CDR3 coding sequence is TGCGCCAGCAGCCGGACGCCTATTAATCAGCCCCAGCATTTT. It translates to CASSRTPINQPQHF.

The chain joins TRBV6-6 to TRBJ2-7; D is unclear. Per germline, CDR1 MNHNY and CDR2 SVGAGI (reference sequence). The CDR3 spans 12 residues. V dropped 5 bases and J dropped 6 bases, with 11 bases sitting between them. CDR3 coding DNA: TGTGCCAGCAGTAGCCGGACGGGCGAGCAGTACGTC. Translating it yields CASSSRTGEQYV.

The chain links TRBV20-1 to TRBJ1-1; tentative D call: TRBD1 (6 bases). Germline CDR1 and CDR2: DFQATT and SNEGSKA (reference sequence). The CDR3 is 14 amino acids. Trimming removed 3 bases from V and 2 bases from J, with 13 bases in between. CDR3 coding DNA: TGCAGTGCTAGTCCGGGGGCTGGTAACACTGAAGCTTTCTTT. It codes for CSASPGAGNTEAFF.

This clonotype appeared a few times. The CDR3 nucleotides are TGTGCCAGCAGCTTTTACGGGGGGGCGGCCAATGAGCAGTTCTTC. Translated, it gives CASSFYGGAANEQFF. The rearrangement joins TRBV7-2 to TRBJ2-1; 8 bases line up with TRBD2. Germline V gene lookup returns CDR1 SGHTA and CDR2 FQGNSA. J gave up 6 bases and V 3 bases, and 7 bases lay outside the gene matches. CDR3 length equals 15 residues.

This clonotype occurred many times. The rearrangement uses TRBV24-1 and TRBJ1-5; 8 bases map to TRBD1. Germline V gene sequence: CDR1 KGHDR, CDR2 SFDVKD. J gave up 5 bases and V 4 bases, and 9 bases lay outside the gene matches. This CDR3 contains 16 residues. This CDR3 reads CATSDPTGAHDQPQHF. CDR3 DNA: TGTGCCACCAGTGACCCGACAGGGGCTCACGATCAGCCCCAGCATTTT.

This clonotype has only a few counts. J is TRBJ2-3 and V is TRBV28; the D is unclear. The CDR3 runs to 14 residues. CDR1 is MDHEN, CDR2 SYDVKM, per germline. Trimming pared 3 bases from V and 4 bases from J, leaving 11 bases between. CDR3 region: CASSFIRVADTQYF. The DNA of the CDR3 is TGTGCCAGCAGTTTTATCCGGGTCGCAGATACGCAGTATTTT.

The chain carries TRBV20-1 and TRBJ1-6, with D possibly being TRBD1 (5 bases). CDR1 is DFQATT, CDR2 SNEGSKA, per germline (reference sequence). This CDR3 comprises 12 residues. CDR3 bases: TGCACCGCGGGCAGGGTTAATTCACCCCTCCACTTT. It codes for CTAGRVNSPLHF.

This clonotype was recorded at least ten times. The chain has TRBV3-1 and TRBJ2-3; 11 bases agree with TRBD2. Germline trimming cut 1 base from V and 4 bases from J; bases unmatched to any gene: 10. The germline gives CDR1 LGHDT, CDR2 YNNKEL (reference sequence). The CDR3 contains 18 residues. The CDR3 DNA reads as TGTGCCAGCAGCCAAGCAGGGATTAGCGGGAGGGCCCCAGATACGCAGTATTTT. Translation gives CASSQAGISGRAPDTQYF.

The V call is TRBV7-9, the J call TRBJ2-1; maybe TRBD2 (6 bases). Trimming removed 5 bases at V and 7 bases at J, with 21 bases between. This CDR3 has 16 residues. CDR1 is SEHNR, CDR2 FQNEAQ, per germline (reference sequence). The CDR3 here is CASSPPERVLRNEQFF. Here the CDR3 DNA reads TGTGCCAGCAGCCCACCGGAGCGGGTCCTCAGGAATGAGCAGTTCTTC.

Only a few counts were recorded for this clonotype. The CDR3 is CASSEPHGCSGGEQYV. The CDR3 DNA is TGTGCCAGCAGTGAACCCCACGGTTGTTCCGGGGGCGAGCAGTACGTC. The rearrangement links TRBV25-1 to TRBJ2-7, with D possibly being TRBD2 (6 bases). This CDR3 is 16 amino acids long. Deletions cut 2 bases from V and 6 bases from J, with 20 bases between. CDR1 is MGHDK and CDR2 is SYGVNS in the germline V gene.

This clonotype was seen repeatedly, ten times or more. This chain connects TRBV12-3 or TRBV12-4 to TRBJ1-5; 9 bases are shared with TRBD1. This CDR3 is built from 13 residues. The junction had 4 bases not matched to a gene; V was cut back by 4 bases and J by 9 bases. The CDR3 region has the DNA TGTGCCAGCAGTTCGGACAGGGGACGGCCCCAGCATTTT. The encoded protein is CASSSDRGRPQHF.

V usage is TRBV11-2 and J usage is TRBJ2-3, with 9 positions matching TRBD2. This CDR3 contains 19 residues. Unmatched junction bases numbered 17, after V lost 0 bases and J lost 7 bases. CDR1 and CDR2 (germline): SGHAT, FQNNGV. The CDR3 DNA sequence: TGTGCCAGCAGCTTAGACGTGGGTATTGCGGGAGGGCCTTGGAATACGCAGTATTTT. This translates into CASSLDVGIAGGPWNTQYF.

The V gene is TRBV15, the J gene TRBJ2-3; the D is unclear. There are 16 residues in the CDR3. Germline CDR1 reads LNHNV; CDR2 reads YYDKDF (reference sequence). V was clipped by 0 bases and J by 0 bases, with 10 bases between them. The CDR3 loop reads CATSRDWARSTDTQYF. The CDR3 bases are TGTGCCACCAGCAGAGATTGGGCGAGAAGCACAGATACGCAGTATTTT.

This clonotype was counted only a few times. V usage is TRBV7-7 and J usage is TRBJ2-1, with 10 positions matching TRBD1. The length of the CDR3 is 17 residues. The junction had 8 bases not matched to a gene; V was cut back by 1 base and J by 5 bases. CDR1 SSHAT and CDR2 FNYEAQ come from the germline V gene (reference sequence). The chain's CDR3 is CASSLGFGTGVHNEQFF. Here the CDR3 DNA reads TGTGCCAGCAGCTTAGGATTCGGGACAGGGGTTCACAATGAGCAGTTCTTC.

This clonotype occurred a few times. The V call is TRBV11-2, the J call TRBJ2-3; no firm D call. V lost 5 bases, J lost 2 bases, and 14 bases lay in between. The CDR3 totals 15 residues. Germline V lookup: CDR1 SGHAT, CDR2 FQNNGV. The CDR3 spells CASSGRVEITDTQYF. CDR3 nucleotides: TGTGCCAGCAGCGGTAGGGTGGAAATCACAGATACGCAGTATTTT.

The chain's CDR3 is CASSPRWSRPLSYEQYF. In nucleotides, the CDR3 is TGCGCCAGCAGCCCAAGATGGTCTCGGCCTCTTTCCTACGAGCAGTACTTC. The genes are TRBV5-1 and TRBJ2-7; D not resolved. CDR3 size: 17 residues. Germline V gene lookup returns CDR1 SGHRS and CDR2 YFSETQ. V was cut by 4 bases and J by 1 base, with 21 bases left in between.

Remarks on this clonotype: This could be a read error, since a much larger clone is one nucleotide away. This chain links TRBV12-3 or TRBV12-4 with TRBJ2-3; 10 bases agree with TRBD2. The CDR3 runs to 16 residues. This CDR3 reads CASSLKRGGWTDTKYF. The CDR3 region has the DNA TGTGCCAGCAGTTTAAAGCGGGGGGGTTGGACAGATACGAAGTATTTT.

As for this clonotype: The junction does not match germline at one end; this may be a read error. This chain uses TRBV29-1 with TRBJ2-1; 10 bases fit TRBD1. This CDR3 comprises 17 residues. Germline loops: CDR1 SQVTM, CDR2 ANQGSEA. Here the CDR3 reads CSPRTGGKREPYDEQFF. Written as DNA, the CDR3 is TGCAGCCCGAGGACAGGGGGAAAGCGGGAGCCCTACGATGAGCAGTTCTTC.

This clonotype was picked up a small number of times. The V gene is TRBV20-1, the J gene TRBJ2-1, with 8 positions matching TRBD1. Trimming took 6 bases from V and 9 from J; bases not matched to a gene: 10. The CDR3 has 13 amino acids. Germline assignment: CDR1 DFQATT and CDR2 SNEGSKA (reference sequence). CDR3 in amino acids: CSAPDRGSGEQFF. The CDR3 bases are TGCAGTGCACCTGACAGGGGAAGTGGTGAGCAGTTCTTC.

The rearrangement links TRBV20-1 to TRBJ2-1; 11 nucleotides agree with TRBD1. The CDR3 contains 12 residues. Germline values: CDR1 DFQATT, CDR2 SNEGSKA (reference sequence). The V gene end was trimmed by 6 bases and the J gene end by 9 bases; junction bases not matched to a gene: 4. CDR3 DNA: TGCAGTGCCGGGACAGGGGGGTTTGAGCAGTTCTTC. Its protein is CSAGTGGFEQFF.